This passage covers 19 T cell receptor beta chains from one sample sequenced in a study of long-term antiretroviral therapy in people with HIV. The assay used was immunoSEQ (version v3.0), run at survey level. Clones were read by immunoSEQ multiplex PCR, and TCRdb kept only the in-frame ones, dropping some. The data show tens of thousands of clones, with approximately 82% seen just once and about 18% held by the top ten. Specimen: unsorted PBMCs, collected 0.1 years before starting antiretroviral therapy. All receptors come from a young man with HIV.

The V call is TRBV9, the J call TRBJ2-3; possibly TRBD2 for D (5 bases). The CDR3 spans 16 residues. V lost 0 bases and J lost 2, with 13 bases in between. CDR1 is SGDLS and CDR2 is YYNGEE in the germline V gene. The CDR3 DNA sequence: TGTGCCAGCAGCGTAGGAGGCGGAGGAACCACAGATACGCAGTATTTT. It specifies CASSVGGGGTTDTQYF.

The chain is built from TRBV19 and TRBJ1-5; D is uncertain. The germline gives CDR1 LNHDA, CDR2 SQIVND (reference sequence). The length of the CDR3 is 16 residues. V was trimmed by 3 bases and J by 3 bases, leaving 15 bases between them. The CDR3 here is CASSMENGFYNQPQHF. The CDR3 DNA follows: TGTGCCAGTAGTATGGAGAACGGATTTTACAATCAGCCCCAGCATTTT.

This chain links TRBV7-3 with TRBJ1-4; 8 bases map to TRBD1. With 2 bases clipped from V and 3 bases from J, the junction kept 8 bases outside the gene matches. CDR3 size: 17 residues. Germline-derived CDR1 and CDR2 are SGHTA and FQGTGA. The CDR3 is CASSLLHLTGANEKLFF. The CDR3 DNA sequence: TGTGCCAGCAGCTTACTCCATTTGACAGGGGCTAATGAAAAACTGTTTTTT.

V gene TRBV6-5 combines with J gene TRBJ2-7; 7 nucleotides match TRBD2. Germline CDR1 and CDR2: MNHEY and SVGAGI. The CDR3 covers 14 residues. Trimming cost V 9 bases and J 0 bases; bases outside gene matches: 8. CDR3: CARRVGGTSYEQYF. The CDR3, as DNA: TGTGCCAGGAGGGTGGGAGGGACCTCCTACGAGCAGTACTTC.

This clone has only a few counts. The chain uses TRBV28 and TRBJ1-2; perhaps TRBD1 as D (5 bases). Per germline, CDR1 MDHEN and CDR2 SYDVKM. This CDR3 is 14 amino acids long. V gave up 5 bases and J gave up 6 bases, with 16 bases separating them. This chain's CDR3 is CASSPTPGLDGYTF. The CDR3 region has the DNA TGTGCCAGCAGTCCTACCCCGGGGCTGGATGGCTACACCTTC.

The chain uses TRBV19 and TRBJ1-5; D gene ambiguous. Germline assignment: CDR1 LNHDA and CDR2 SQIVND (reference sequence). Between the trimmed V and J ends, which lost 5 bases and 3 bases, there was a span of 17 bases. The CDR3 is made up of 16 amino acids. The CDR3 DNA follows: TGTGCCAGTAGTCTAAGGCCCCAGTTCTCCAATCAGCCCCAGCATTTT. Translation gives CASSLRPQFSNQPQHF.

V and J are TRBV27 and TRBJ2-7, with 8 bases aligning to TRBD2. Germline CDR1 reads MNHEY; CDR2 reads SMNVEV (reference sequence). This CDR3 is built from 14 residues. V was pared by 5 bases and J by 2 bases, with 5 bases of the junction left unmatched. The CDR3 sequence: CASSPGLVAYEQYF. The CDR3 DNA sequence: TGTGCCAGCAGTCCGGGACTAGTGGCCTACGAGCAGTACTTC.

CDR3 bases: TGCGCCAGCAGCGCATCCGGGACCCTCAATGAGCAGTTCTTC. Its translation: CASSASGTLNEQFF. This chain uses TRBV5-1 with TRBJ2-1, with D perhaps given as TRBD1 or TRBD2 (5 bases each). Germline V CDR1 and CDR2: SGHRS, YFSETQ. The CDR3 spans 14 residues. Trimming removed 4 bases at V and 6 bases at J, with 14 bases between.

DNA of the CDR3: TGTGCCAGCAGTCTCAGGGACACTGAAGCTTTCTTT. This encodes CASSLRDTEAFF. The chain joins TRBV6-6 to TRBJ1-1; weak D call: TRBD1 (5 bases). The germline CDR1 and CDR2 sequences are MNHNY and SVGAGI (reference sequence). The V end was cut by 5 bases, the J end by 3 bases, with 7 bases between. CDR3 size: 12 residues.

The chain carries TRBV27 and TRBJ2-5, with D possibly TRBD2 on 6 matching bases. CDR1 MNHEY and CDR2 SMNVEV come from the germline V gene (reference sequence). The CDR3 runs to 14 residues. Trimming shortened V by 3 bases and J by 5 bases, and 13 bases separated the two germline ends. DNA of the CDR3: TGTGCCAGCAGTTTCAACGGGAGAGGGGAGACCCAGTACTTC. Translating gives CASSFNGRGETQYF.

CDR3 bases: TGTGCCAGCAGCCAAGCCCTAGCGGAGTCTTACGAGCAGTACTTC. It yields the protein CASSQALAESYEQYF. The chain links TRBV4-2 to TRBJ2-7; 7 nucleotides align to TRBD2. The CDR3 length is 15 residues. The V segment lost 1 base and the J segment 4 bases; nucleotides outside the gene matches: 7. Germline values: CDR1 LGHNA, CDR2 YNFKEQ.

V gene TRBV19 combines with J gene TRBJ1-5, with D maybe TRBD1 (6 bases). Germline V CDR1 and CDR2: LNHDA, SQIVND (reference sequence). The CDR3 has 13 amino acids. Trimming cost V 6 bases and J 4 bases, with 10 bases left between them. CDR3 loop: CASSLGQNQPQHF. In DNA form, the CDR3 reads TGTGCCAGTAGCCTAGGACAGAATCAGCCCCAGCATTTT.

The chain joins TRBV7-9 to TRBJ2-1; 11 bases are a match to TRBD2. This CDR3 is built from 16 residues. The germline CDR1 and CDR2 sequences are SEHNR and FQNEAQ (reference sequence). V shed 5 bases, J shed 4 bases, and the junction held 7 bases outside the gene matches. CDR3 nucleotide sequence: TGTGCCAGCAGCACCTCCGGGACTAGCGGTTACAATGAGCAGTTCTTC. Its translation: CASSTSGTSGYNEQFF.

This clone was observed a handful of times. The DNA for the CDR3 is TGCGCCAGCAGCCCGTCGACAGGGGCCTCCTACAATGAGCAGTTCTTC. As protein: CASSPSTGASYNEQFF. This chain connects TRBV5-1 to TRBJ2-1; TRBD1 agrees at 8 bases. This CDR3 is 16 amino acids long. V shed 4 bases and J 0 bases; nucleotides not matched to a gene: 6. Germline V gene lookup returns CDR1 SGHRS and CDR2 YFSETQ.

The genes are TRBV18 and TRBJ2-2, with 7 bases aligning to TRBD1. Germline loops: CDR1 KGHSH, CDR2 LQKENI. The CDR3 extends over 16 amino acids. Trimming took 2 bases from V and 4 from J; bases not matched to a gene: 7. The chain's CDR3 is CASSPRVTGVTGELFF. DNA of the CDR3: TGTGCCAGCTCACCAAGGGTCACAGGGGTCACCGGGGAGCTGTTTTTT.

The sample holds one count of this clone. This chain connects TRBV5-4 to TRBJ1-2; no clear D gene. V lost 4 bases and J 4 bases, leaving 17 bases between the germline ends. This CDR3 has 15 amino acids. In germline, CDR1 is SGHNT, CDR2 YYREEE (reference sequence). Here the CDR3 reads CASSPGRYQAYGYTF. The CDR3 DNA is TGTGCCAGCAGCCCCGGCCGTTACCAGGCCTATGGCTACACCTTC.

V gene TRBV30 combines with J gene TRBJ2-7; D is ambiguous. Looked up from germline, CDR1 is GTSNPN and CDR2 is SVGIG (reference sequence). This CDR3 spans 11 amino acids. Trimming removed 3 bases at V and 1 base at J, with 4 bases between. The CDR3 spells CAWRESYEQYF. The CDR3 DNA is TGTGCCTGGAGGGAGTCCTACGAGCAGTACTTC. The variable domain in full, completed from reference TRBV30 and TRBJ2-7, reads SQTIHQWPATLVQPVGSPLSLECTVEGTSNPNLYWYRQAAGRGLQLLFYSVGIGQISSEVPQNLSASRPQDRQFILSSKKLLLSDSGFYLCAWRESYEQYFGPGTRLTVT.

The V gene is TRBV10-2, the J gene TRBJ2-2; a possible D gene is TRBD2 (5 bases). This CDR3 contains 16 residues. The germline V gene has CDR1 WSHSY and CDR2 SAAADI. V lost 7 bases and J 2 bases, leaving 17 bases between the germline ends. The CDR3 region is CASTFRSGVNTGELFF. The CDR3 coding sequence is TGCGCCAGCACATTTCGCTCCGGGGTCAACACCGGGGAGCTGTTTTTT.

The rearrangement joins TRBV7-3 to TRBJ1-2, with a tentative D call TRBD1 (6 bases). V lost 3 bases and J 6 bases, leaving 11 bases between the germline ends. CDR3 length: 13 amino acids. Germline V gene sequence: CDR1 SGHTA, CDR2 FQGTGA. As DNA, the CDR3 is TGTGCCAGCAGCTTTTGGGGGGGCAATGGCTACACCTTC. Translation: CASSFWGGNGYTF.